This T cell receptor (beta chain) was retrieved from a study of PD-L1 blockade in urothelial cancer. TCRdb's table, derived via immunoSEQ multiplex PCR, lists solely in-frame clones and lacks some. This table has about 95,000 clones, around 87% appearing once. Indicated time point: pretreatment peripheral blood. Germline-derived CDR1 and CDR2 are MNHEY and SVGAGI. Germline trimming cut 7 bases from V and 9 bases from J; bases unmatched to any gene: 5. The CDR3 has 14 residues. The sequences come from PBMCs, collected around atezolizumab (anti-PD-L1) treatment. V is TRBV6-5 and J is TRBJ2-1, with 14 bases that match TRBD2. The source is a man aged 55 to 70 with urothelial cancer. CDR3 loop: CASKPGLAGGEQFF. The CDR3 nucleotides read TGTGCCAGCAAGCCCGGACTAGCGGGGGGTGAGCAGTTCTTC.